This TCR beta chain was obtained from a study of vaccination and CD4 T cells after COVID-19. Note on this clonotype: Its antigen is unknown.

Treatment denoted: roughly 11-day PBMC culture with coronavirus spike peptide pools or control peptides (ViraFEST assay). This CDR3 is built from 15 residues. V lost 1 base, J lost 3 bases, and 5 bases stayed unmatched. In germline, CDR1 is DFQATT, CDR2 SNEGSKA (reference sequence). Researchers used the Oncomine TCR Beta short-read assay to sequence DNA from cultured CD4+ T cells. TCRdb reprocessed the PCR reads via MiXCR and lists one record per CDR3 protein. The table includes roughly 11,000 distinct CDR3 sequences, 53% detected once. Sample: CD4+ T cells from blood, cultured in vitro. This receptor was obtained from a human donor who had recovered from COVID-19. This chain uses TRBV20-1 with TRBJ1-4, with 7 bases identical to TRBD1. For the CDR3, the DNA is TGCAGTGCTAGAGTCCCCGGGACAGCTAATGAAAAACTGTTTTTT. It is translated as CSARVPGTANEKLFF.